Sequencing of this T cell receptor beta chain was carried out in a study of human T cells and chemical hapten exposure. TCRdb used MiXCR to reprocess the RACE reads, holding one entry per CDR3 protein. The sample shows 150,000 to 200,000 distinct CDR3 sequences, about 14% of them seen only once. The sample holds a few counts of this clonotype. Specified time point: patch test 1, 2 weeks after DPC sensitization. Treatment in this sample: therapeutic diphenylcyclopropenone sensitization with weekly scalp DPC. The CDR3 has 13 amino acids. Looked up from germline, CDR1 is MDHEN and CDR2 is SYDVKM. With 4 bases removed from V and 7 bases from J, the gap between germline ends came to 13 bases.

The sequence was obtained from a young woman with alopecia areata. Some clones in this sample may be carry-over from other donors' samples. The material sequenced was whole blood, taken in connection with sensitization to the hapten diphenylcyclopropenone (DPC). The gene calls are TRBV28 and TRBJ1-2; no firm D call. The CDR3 here is CASSSNPGLGYTF. CDR3 sequence (DNA): TGTGCCAGCAGTTCTAACCCCGGCCTTGGCTACACCTTC.